Below, one T cell receptor beta chain is given with its context. TCRdb reprocessed the RT-PCR reads via MiXCR and lists one record per CDR3 protein. Among almost 700,000 distinct CDR3 sequences listed, 13% to 15% were seen once. The junction had 17 bases not matched to a gene; V was cut back by 3 bases and J by 0 bases. The CDR3 has 20 residues. Looked up from germline, CDR1 is SGHRS and CDR2 is YFSETQ. Input material: memory CD4+ T cells from blood. The receptor was isolated from a female donor in good health, serving as a healthy control. The rearrangement joins TRBV5-1 to TRBJ2-2, with 7 bases that match TRBD1. The CDR3 region is CASSWAGGKPLPTNTGELFF. The CDR3 DNA reads TGCGCCAGCAGCTGGGCAGGGGGTAAACCCCTCCCCACGAACACCGGGGAGCTGTTTTTT.